One sample yielded the 9 T cell receptor beta chains listed below, sequenced in a study of T cells after somatic rescue of genetic block. Produced via immunoSEQ multiplex PCR; TCRdb's table is partial and in-frame only. In the table there are 100,000 to 120,000 clones, 75% to 95% of which are singletons. The sequenced material came from peripheral blood mononuclear cells (PBMCs). Receptors were obtained from a woman aged 18-29 years.

This rearrangement joins TRBV19 to TRBJ2-5; 8 nucleotides match TRBD1. The CDR3 extends over 14 amino acids. Looked up from germline, CDR1 is LNHDA and CDR2 is SQIVND (reference sequence). Trimming at V came to 4 bases and at J to 5 bases, leaving 6 bases not matched to a gene. The CDR3 is CASSSYRDRETQYF. The CDR3 nucleotides read TGTGCCAGTAGTAGCTACCGGGACAGGGAGACCCAGTACTTC.

This rearrangement joins TRBV9 to TRBJ2-7; no firm D call. The CDR3 is made up of 15 amino acids. Trimming removed 0 bases at V and 3 bases at J, with 13 bases between. CDR1 SGDLS and CDR2 YYNGEE come from the germline V gene. CDR3 nucleotides: TGTGCCAGCAGCGTAGTGGATGGGCCCTTCTACGAGCAGTACTTC. This gives the protein CASSVVDGPFYEQYF.

The chain links TRBV19 to TRBJ1-5; TRBD1 aligns across 9 bases. Germline V gives CDR1 LNHDA, CDR2 SQIVND (reference sequence). There are 16 residues in the CDR3. Losses at the gene ends were 10 bases for V and 2 bases for J; bases not matched to a gene: 12. CDR3 coding DNA: TGTGCCACAAGGACAGGGGACGTCCGGGGCAATCAGCCCCAGCATTTT. Residues: CATRTGDVRGNQPQHF.

The rearrangement uses TRBV11-3 and TRBJ2-7; maybe TRBD1 (5 bases). The CDR3 consists of 15 residues. Trimming shortened V by 1 base and J by 5 bases, and 15 bases separated the two germline ends. Germline V lookup: CDR1 SGHNT, CDR2 YENEEA. The CDR3: CASSLVYRFYDEQYF. The CDR3 DNA is TGTGCCAGCAGCTTAGTTTACAGGTTTTACGACGAGCAGTACTTC.

This chain links TRBV6-1 with TRBJ1-4; D gene unclear. V lost 3 bases to trimming and J lost 0 bases, with 8 bases between them. CDR1 and CDR2 (germline): MNHNS, SASEGT. The CDR3 covers 15 residues. CDR3 DNA sequence: TGTGCCAGCAGTGACCCCAGTGCAACTAATGAAAAACTGTTTTTT. Translating it yields CASSDPSATNEKLFF.

V and J are TRBV9 and TRBJ2-3; 11 positions match TRBD2. The CDR3 extends over 17 amino acids. Losses at the gene ends were 4 bases for V and 2 bases for J; bases not matched to a gene: 9. Germline CDR1 SGDLS, CDR2 YYNGEE. Written as DNA, the CDR3 is TGTGCCAGCAGCCCCGGGACTAGCGGTGTATACACAGATACGCAGTATTTT. As protein: CASSPGTSGVYTDTQYF.

The rearrangement joins TRBV5-4 to TRBJ2-2; D remains ambiguous. CDR3 size: 15 residues. Per germline, CDR1 SGHNT and CDR2 YYREEE (reference sequence). Between the trimmed V and J ends, which lost 2 bases and 3 bases, there was a span of 11 bases. The CDR3 is CASSLDLTDTGELFF. The CDR3 nucleotides are TGTGCCAGCAGCTTAGATCTAACGGACACCGGGGAGCTGTTTTTT.

The V and J genes are TRBV6-5 and TRBJ1-1; a possible D gene is TRBD1 (6 bases). V lost 5 bases to trimming and J lost 8 bases, with 12 bases between them. The V gene's germline CDR1 is MNHEY and CDR2 SVGAGI. The CDR3 length is 12 residues. CDR3 protein: CASSRGLTEAFF. For the CDR3, the DNA is TGTGCCAGCAGTAGGGGGTTGACAGAAGCTTTCTTT.

The chain recombines TRBV7-7 with TRBJ1-1; D gene unclear. Germline V gene sequence: CDR1 SSHAT, CDR2 FNYEAQ (reference sequence). The CDR3 consists of 13 residues. With 4 bases removed from V and 5 bases from J, the gap between germline ends came to 11 bases. CDR3 DNA: TGTGCCAGCAGCTCGGACCTAGGAACTGAAGCTTTCTTT. It yields the protein CASSSDLGTEAFF.